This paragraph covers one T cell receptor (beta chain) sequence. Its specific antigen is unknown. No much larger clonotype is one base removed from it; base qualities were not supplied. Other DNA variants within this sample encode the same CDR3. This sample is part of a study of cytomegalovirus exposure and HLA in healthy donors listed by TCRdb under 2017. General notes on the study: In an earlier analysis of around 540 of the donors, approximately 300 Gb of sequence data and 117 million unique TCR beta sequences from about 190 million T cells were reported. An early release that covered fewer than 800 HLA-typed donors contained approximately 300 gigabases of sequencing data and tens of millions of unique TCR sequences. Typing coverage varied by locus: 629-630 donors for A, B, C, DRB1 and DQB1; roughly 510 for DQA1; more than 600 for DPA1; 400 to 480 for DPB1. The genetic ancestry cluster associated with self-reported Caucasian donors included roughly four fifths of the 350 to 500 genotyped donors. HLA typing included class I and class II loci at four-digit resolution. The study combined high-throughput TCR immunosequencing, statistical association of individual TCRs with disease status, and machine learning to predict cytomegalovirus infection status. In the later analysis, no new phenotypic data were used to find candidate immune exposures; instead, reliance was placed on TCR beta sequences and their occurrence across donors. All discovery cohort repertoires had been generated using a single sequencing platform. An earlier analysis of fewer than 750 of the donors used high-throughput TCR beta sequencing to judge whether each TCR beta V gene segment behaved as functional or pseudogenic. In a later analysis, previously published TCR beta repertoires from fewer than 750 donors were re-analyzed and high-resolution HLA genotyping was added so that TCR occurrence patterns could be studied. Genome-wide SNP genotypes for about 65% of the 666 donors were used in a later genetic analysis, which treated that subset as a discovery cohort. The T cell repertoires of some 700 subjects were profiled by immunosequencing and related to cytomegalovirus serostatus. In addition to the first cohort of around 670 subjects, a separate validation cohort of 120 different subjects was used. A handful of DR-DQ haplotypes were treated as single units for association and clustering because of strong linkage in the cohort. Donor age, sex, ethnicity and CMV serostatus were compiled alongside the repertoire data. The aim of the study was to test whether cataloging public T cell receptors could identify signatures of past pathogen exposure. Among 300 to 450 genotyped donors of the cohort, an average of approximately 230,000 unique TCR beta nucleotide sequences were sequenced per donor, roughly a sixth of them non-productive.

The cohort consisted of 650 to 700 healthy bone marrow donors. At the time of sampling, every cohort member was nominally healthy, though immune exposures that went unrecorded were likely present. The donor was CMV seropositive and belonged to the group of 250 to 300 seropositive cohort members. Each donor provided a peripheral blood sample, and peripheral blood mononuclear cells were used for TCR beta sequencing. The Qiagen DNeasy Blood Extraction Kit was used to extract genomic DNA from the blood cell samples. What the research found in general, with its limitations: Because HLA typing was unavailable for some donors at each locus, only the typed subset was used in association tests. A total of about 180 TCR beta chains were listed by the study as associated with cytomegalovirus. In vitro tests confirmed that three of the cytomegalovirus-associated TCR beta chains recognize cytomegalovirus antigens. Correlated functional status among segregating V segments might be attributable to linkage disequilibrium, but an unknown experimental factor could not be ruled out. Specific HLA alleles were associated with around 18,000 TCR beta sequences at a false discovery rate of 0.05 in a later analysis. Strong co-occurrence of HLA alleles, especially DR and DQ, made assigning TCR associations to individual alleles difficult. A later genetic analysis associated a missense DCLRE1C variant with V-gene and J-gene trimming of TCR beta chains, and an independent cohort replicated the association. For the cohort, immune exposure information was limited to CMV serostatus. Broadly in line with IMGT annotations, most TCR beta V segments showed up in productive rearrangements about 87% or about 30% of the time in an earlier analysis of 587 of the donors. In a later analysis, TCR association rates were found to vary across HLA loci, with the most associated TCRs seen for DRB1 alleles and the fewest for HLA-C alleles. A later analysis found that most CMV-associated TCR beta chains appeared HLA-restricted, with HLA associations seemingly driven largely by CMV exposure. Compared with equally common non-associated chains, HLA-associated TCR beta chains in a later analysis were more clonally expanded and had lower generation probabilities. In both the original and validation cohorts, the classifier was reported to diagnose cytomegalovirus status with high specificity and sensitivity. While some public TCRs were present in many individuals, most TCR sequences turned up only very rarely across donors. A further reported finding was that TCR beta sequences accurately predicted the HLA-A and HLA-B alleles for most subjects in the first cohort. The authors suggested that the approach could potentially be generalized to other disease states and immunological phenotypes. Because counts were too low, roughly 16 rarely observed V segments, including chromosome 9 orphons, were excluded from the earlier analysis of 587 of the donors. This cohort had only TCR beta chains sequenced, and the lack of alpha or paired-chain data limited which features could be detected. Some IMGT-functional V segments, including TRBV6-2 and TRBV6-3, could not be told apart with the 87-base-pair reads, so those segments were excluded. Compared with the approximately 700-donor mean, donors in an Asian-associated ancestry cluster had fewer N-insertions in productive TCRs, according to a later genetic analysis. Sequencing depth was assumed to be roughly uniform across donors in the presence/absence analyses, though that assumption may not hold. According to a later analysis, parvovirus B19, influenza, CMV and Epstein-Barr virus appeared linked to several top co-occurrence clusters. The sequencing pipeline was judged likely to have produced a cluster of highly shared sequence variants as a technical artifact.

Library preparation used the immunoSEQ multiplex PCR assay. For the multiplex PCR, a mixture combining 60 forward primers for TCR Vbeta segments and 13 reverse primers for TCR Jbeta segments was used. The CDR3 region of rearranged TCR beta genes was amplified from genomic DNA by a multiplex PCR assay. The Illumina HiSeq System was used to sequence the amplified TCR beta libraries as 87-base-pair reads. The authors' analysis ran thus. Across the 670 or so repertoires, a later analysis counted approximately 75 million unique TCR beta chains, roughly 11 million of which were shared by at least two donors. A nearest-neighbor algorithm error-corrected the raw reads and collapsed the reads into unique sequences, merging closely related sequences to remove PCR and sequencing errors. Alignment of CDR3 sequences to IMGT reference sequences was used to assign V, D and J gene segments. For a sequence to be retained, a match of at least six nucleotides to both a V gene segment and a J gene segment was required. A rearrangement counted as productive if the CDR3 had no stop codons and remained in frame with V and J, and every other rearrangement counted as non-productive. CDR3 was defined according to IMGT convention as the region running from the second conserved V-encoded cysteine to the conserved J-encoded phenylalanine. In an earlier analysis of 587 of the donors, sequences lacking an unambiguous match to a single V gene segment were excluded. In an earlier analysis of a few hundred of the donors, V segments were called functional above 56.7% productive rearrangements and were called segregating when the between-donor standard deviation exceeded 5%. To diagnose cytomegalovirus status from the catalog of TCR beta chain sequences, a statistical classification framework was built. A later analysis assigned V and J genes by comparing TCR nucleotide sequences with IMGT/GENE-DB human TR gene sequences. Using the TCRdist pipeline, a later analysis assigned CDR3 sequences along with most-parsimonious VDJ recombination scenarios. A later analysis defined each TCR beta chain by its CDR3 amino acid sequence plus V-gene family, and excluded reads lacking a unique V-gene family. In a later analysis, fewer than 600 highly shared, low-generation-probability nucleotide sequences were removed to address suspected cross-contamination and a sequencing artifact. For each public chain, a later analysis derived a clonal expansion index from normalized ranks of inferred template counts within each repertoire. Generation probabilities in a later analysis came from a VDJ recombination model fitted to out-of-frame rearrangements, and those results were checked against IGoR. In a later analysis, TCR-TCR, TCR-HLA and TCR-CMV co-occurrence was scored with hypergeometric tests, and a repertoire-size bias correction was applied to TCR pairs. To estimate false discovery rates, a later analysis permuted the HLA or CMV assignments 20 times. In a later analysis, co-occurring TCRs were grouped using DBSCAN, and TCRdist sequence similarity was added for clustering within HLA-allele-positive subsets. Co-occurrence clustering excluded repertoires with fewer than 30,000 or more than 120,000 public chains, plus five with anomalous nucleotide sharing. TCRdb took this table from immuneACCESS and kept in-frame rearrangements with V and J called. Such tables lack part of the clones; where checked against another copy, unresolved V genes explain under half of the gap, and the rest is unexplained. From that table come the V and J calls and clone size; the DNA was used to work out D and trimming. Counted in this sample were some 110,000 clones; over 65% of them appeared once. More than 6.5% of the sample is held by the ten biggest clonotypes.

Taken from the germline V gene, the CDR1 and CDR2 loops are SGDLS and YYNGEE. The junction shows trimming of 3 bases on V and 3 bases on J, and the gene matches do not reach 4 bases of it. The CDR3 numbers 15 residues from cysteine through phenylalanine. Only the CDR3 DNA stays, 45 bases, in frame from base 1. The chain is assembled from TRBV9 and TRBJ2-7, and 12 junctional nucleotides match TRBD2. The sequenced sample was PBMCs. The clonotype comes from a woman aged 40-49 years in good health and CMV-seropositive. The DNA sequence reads TGTGCCAGCAGCGGGCAACTAGCGGGGGGCTACGAGCAGTACTTC. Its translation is CASSGQLAGGYEQYF.